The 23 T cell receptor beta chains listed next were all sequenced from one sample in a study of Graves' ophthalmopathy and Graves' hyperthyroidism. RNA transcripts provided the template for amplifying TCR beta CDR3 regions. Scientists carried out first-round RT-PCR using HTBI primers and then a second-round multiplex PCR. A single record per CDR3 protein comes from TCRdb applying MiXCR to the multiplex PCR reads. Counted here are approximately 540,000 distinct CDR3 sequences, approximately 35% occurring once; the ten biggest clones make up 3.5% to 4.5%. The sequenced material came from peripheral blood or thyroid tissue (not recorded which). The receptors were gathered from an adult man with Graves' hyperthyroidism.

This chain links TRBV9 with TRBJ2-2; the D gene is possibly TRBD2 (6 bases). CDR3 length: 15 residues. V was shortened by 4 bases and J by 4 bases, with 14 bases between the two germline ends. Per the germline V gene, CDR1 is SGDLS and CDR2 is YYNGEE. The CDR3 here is CASSPEGNPTGELFF. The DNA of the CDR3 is TGTGCCAGCAGCCCGGAGGGGAACCCCACCGGGGAGCTGTTTTTT. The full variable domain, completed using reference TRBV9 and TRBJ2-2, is DSGVTQTPKHLITATGQRVTLRCSPRSGDLSVYWYQQSLDQGLQFLIQYYNGEERAKGNILERFSAQQFPDLHSELNLSSLELGDSALYFCASSPEGNPTGELFFGEGSRLTVL.

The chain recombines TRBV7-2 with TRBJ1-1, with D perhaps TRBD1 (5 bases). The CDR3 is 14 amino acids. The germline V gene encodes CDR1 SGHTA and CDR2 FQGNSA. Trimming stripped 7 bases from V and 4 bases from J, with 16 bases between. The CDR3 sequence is CASNRGPSGTEAFF. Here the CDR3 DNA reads TGTGCCAGCAACCGGGGCCCTTCGGGCACTGAAGCTTTCTTT.

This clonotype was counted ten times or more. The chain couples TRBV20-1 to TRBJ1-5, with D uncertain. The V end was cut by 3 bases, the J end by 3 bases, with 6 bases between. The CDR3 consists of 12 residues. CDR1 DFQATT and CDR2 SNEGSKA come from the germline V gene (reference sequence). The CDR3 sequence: CSASGDNQPQHF. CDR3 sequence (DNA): TGCAGTGCTAGCGGGGACAATCAGCCCCAGCATTTT.

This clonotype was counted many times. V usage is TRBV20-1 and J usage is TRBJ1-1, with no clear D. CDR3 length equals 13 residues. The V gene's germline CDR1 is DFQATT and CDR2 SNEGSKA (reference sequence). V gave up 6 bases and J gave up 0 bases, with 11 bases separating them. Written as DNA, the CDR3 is TGCAGTGCGGGAGGTATCATGAACACTGAAGCTTTCTTT. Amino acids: CSAGGIMNTEAFF.

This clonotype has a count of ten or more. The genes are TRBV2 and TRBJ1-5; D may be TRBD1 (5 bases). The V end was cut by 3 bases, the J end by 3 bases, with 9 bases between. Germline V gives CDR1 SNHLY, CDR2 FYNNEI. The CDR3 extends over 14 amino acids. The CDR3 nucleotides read TGTGCCAGCAGTGATTGGGGGGACAATCAGCCCCAGCATTTT. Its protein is CASSDWGDNQPQHF.

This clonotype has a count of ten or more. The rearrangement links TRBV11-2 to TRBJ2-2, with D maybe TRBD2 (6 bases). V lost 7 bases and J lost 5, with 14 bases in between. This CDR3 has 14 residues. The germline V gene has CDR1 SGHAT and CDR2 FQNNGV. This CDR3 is CASKLAGWTGELFF. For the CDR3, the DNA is TGTGCCAGCAAACTCGCGGGGTGGACCGGGGAGCTGTTTTTT.

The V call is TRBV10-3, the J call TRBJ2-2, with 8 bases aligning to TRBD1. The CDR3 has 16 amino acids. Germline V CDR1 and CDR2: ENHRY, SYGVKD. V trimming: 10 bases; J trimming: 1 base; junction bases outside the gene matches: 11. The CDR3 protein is CASSPLGQGNTGELFF. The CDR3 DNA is TGTGCCAGCTCACCACTAGGACAGGGGAACACCGGGGAGCTGTTTTTT.

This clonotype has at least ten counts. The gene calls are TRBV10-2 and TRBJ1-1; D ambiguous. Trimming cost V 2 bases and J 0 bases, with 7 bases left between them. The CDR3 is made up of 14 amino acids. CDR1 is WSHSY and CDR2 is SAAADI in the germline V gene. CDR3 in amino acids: CASSELGLNTEAFF. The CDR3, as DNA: TGCGCCAGCAGTGAGCTAGGGTTGAACACTGAAGCTTTCTTT.

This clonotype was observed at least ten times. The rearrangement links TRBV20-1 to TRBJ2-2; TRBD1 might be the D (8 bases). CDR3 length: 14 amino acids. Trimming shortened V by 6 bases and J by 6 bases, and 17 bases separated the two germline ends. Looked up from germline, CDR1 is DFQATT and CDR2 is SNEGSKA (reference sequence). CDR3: CSATGEGLSGELFF. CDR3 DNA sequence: TGCAGTGCGACAGGGGAGGGCTTGTCCGGGGAGCTGTTTTTT.

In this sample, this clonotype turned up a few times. CDR3 nucleotides: TGCGCCAGCAGCCCCTTTGGGACAGGGGTTAGGACCGGGGAGCTGTTTTTT. Translated: CASSPFGTGVRTGELFF. This chain joins TRBV10-2 and TRBJ2-2, with 10 bases lining up with TRBD1. Trimming at V came to 6 bases and at J to 5 bases, leaving 12 bases not matched to a gene. Germline-derived CDR1 and CDR2 are WSHSY and SAAADI. The CDR3 extends over 17 amino acids.

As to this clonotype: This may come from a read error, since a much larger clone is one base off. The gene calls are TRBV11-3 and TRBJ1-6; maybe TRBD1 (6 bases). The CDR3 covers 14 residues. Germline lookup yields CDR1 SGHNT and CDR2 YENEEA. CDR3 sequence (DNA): TGTGCCAGCAGTACCCGGACAGAGAATTCACCCCCCCACTTT. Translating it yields CASSTRTENSPPHF.

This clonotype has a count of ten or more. CDR3 sequence (DNA): TGTGCCACCAGCAGGGGACTAGCGGGAACCGGGGAGCTGTTTTTT. This codes for CATSRGLAGTGELFF. V gene TRBV15 combines with J gene TRBJ2-2, with 13 bases that match TRBD2. Per germline, CDR1 LNHNV and CDR2 YYDKDF (reference sequence). After removal of 3 bases from V and 5 bases from J, the junction contained 0 bases not matched to a gene. This CDR3 is built from 15 residues.

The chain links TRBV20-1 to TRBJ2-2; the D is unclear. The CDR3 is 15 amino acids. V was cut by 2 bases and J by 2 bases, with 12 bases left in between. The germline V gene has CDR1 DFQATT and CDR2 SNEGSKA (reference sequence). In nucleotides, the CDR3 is TGCAGTGCTAGAACCACAGCTGGAAACACCGGGGAGCTGTTTTTT. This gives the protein CSARTTAGNTGELFF.

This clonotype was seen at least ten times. CDR3: CASSLGTVASGNTIYF. The CDR3 nucleotides read TGCGCCAGCAGCTTGGGGACCGTCGCTTCTGGAAACACCATATATTTT. This chain uses TRBV5-1 with TRBJ1-3; D is uncertain. V lost 0 bases to trimming and J lost 1 base, with 11 bases between them. The CDR3 extends over 16 amino acids. CDR1 is SGHRS and CDR2 is YFSETQ in the germline V gene.

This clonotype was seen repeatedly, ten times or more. The CDR3 reads CATSDFRNFMVTEAFF. The CDR3 region has the DNA TGTGCCACCAGTGATTTCCGGAACTTTATGGTCACTGAAGCTTTCTTT. J is TRBJ1-1 and V is TRBV24-1; D is unclear. CDR1 KGHDR and CDR2 SFDVKD come from the germline V gene. The length of the CDR3 is 16 residues. Deletions cut 1 base from V and 4 bases from J, with 15 bases between.

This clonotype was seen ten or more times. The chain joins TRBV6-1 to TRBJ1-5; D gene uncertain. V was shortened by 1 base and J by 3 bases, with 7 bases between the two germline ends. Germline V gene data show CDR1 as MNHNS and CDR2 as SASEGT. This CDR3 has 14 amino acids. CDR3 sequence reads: CASSEVLINQPQHF. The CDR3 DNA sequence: TGTGCCAGCAGTGAAGTCCTCATCAATCAGCCCCAGCATTTT.

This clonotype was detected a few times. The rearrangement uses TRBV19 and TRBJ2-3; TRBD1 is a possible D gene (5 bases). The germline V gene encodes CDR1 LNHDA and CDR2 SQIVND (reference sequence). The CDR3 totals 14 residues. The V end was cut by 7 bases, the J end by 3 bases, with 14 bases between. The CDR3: CASKKGQLTDTQYF. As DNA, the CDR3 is TGTGCCAGTAAGAAGGGGCAGCTTACAGATACGCAGTATTTT. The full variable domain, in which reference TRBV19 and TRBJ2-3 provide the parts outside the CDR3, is DGGITQSPKYLFRKEGQNVTLSCEQNLNHDAMYWYRQDPGQGLRLIYYSQIVNDFQKGDIAEGYSVSREKKESFPLTVTSAQKNPTAFYLCASKKGQLTDTQYFGPGTRLTVL.

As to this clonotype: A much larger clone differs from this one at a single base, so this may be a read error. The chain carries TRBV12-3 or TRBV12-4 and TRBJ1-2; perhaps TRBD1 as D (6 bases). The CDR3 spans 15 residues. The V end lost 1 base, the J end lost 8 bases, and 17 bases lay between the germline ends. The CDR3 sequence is CASSLGPGTPAGYTF. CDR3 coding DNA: TGTGCCAGCAGTTTAGGGCCGGGGACACCAGCCGGCTACACCTTC.

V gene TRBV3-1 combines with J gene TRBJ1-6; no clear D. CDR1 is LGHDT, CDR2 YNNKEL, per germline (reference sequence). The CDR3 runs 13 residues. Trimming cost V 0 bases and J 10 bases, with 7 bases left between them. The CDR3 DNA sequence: TGTGCCAGCAGCCAAGATTACGGGTCACCCCTCCACTTT. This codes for CASSQDYGSPLHF.

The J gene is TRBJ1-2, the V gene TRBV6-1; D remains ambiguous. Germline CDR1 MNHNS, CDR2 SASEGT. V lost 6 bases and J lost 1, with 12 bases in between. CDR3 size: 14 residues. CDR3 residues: CASSNRDYNYGYTF. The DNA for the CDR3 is TGTGCCAGCAGCAATCGAGATTATAACTATGGCTACACCTTC.

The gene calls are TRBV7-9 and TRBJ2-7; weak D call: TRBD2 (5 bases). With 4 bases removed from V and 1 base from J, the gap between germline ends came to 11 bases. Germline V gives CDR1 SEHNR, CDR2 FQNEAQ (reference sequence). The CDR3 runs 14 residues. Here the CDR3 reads CASSSGEGSYEQYF. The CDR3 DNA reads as TGTGCCAGCAGCTCAGGAGAGGGTTCCTACGAGCAGTACTTC. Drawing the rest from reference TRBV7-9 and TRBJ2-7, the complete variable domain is DTGVSQNPRHKITKRGQNVTFRCDPISEHNRLYWYRQTLGQGPEFLTYFQNEAQLEKSRLLSDRFSAERPKGSFSTLEIQRTEQGDSAMYLCASSSGEGSYEQYFGPGTRLTVT.

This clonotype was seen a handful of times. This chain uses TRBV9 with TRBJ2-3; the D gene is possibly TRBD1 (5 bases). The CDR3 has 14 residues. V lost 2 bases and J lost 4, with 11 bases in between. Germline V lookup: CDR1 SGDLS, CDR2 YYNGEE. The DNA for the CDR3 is TGTGCCAGCAGCGTTTCTAGGGGCGCAGATACGCAGTATTTT. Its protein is CASSVSRGADTQYF. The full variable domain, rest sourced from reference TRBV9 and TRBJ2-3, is DSGVTQTPKHLITATGQRVTLRCSPRSGDLSVYWYQQSLDQGLQFLIQYYNGEERAKGNILERFSAQQFPDLHSELNLSSLELGDSALYFCASSVSRGADTQYFGPGTRLTVL.

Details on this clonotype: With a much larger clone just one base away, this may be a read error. CDR3 DNA sequence: TGTGCCAGCAGCACCACGACAGGGTGGGAGGAAAAACTGCTTTTT. Residues: CASSTTTGWEEKLLF. The chain uses TRBV6-6 and TRBJ1-4; 7 bases align to TRBD1. The germline V gene has CDR1 MNHNY and CDR2 SVGAGI (reference sequence). The CDR3 loop spans 15 amino acids.